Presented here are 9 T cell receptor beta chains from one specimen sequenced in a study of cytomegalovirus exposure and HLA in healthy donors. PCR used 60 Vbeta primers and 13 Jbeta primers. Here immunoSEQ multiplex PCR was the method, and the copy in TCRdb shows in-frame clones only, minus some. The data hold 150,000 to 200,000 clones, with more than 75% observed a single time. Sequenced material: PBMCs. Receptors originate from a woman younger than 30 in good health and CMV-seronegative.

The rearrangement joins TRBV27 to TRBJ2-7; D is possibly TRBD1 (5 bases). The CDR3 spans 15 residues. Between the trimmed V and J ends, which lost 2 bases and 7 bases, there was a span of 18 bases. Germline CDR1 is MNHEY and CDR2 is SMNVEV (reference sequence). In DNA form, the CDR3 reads TGTGCCAGCAGTTTAGCGGCAGGGCCTGCCTTGGAGCAGTACTTC. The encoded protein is CASSLAAGPALEQYF.

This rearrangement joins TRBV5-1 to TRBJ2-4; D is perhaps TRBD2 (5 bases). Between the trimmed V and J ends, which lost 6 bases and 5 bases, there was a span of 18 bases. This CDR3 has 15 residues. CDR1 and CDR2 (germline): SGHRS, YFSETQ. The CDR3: CASTPIEGGENIQYF. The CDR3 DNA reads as TGCGCCAGCACTCCTATTGAGGGTGGGGAAAACATTCAGTACTTC. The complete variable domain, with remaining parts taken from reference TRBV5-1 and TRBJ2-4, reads KAGVTQTPRYLIKTRGQQVTLSCSPISGHRSVSWYQQTPGQGLQFLFEYFSETQRNKGNFPGRFSGRQFSNSRSEMNVSTLELGDSALYLCASTPIEGGENIQYFGAGTRLSVL.

CDR3 region: CASSDSGSGGPECEQFF. CDR3 DNA: TGTGCCAGCAGTGACTCGGGGAGCGGGGGGCCAGAGTGTGAGCAGTTCTTC. This chain joins TRBV6-4 and TRBJ2-1; 9 bases line up with TRBD2. J was trimmed by 9 bases and V by 0 bases; bases with no gene match: 12. Germline CDR1 MRHNA, CDR2 SNTAGT. CDR3 size: 17 residues.

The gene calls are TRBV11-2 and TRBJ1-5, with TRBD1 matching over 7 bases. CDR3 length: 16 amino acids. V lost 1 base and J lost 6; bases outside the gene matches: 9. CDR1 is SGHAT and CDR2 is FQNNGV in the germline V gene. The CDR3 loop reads CASSLGAGGGGQPQHF. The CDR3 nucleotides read TGTGCCAGCAGCTTAGGCGCAGGGGGAGGTGGTCAGCCCCAGCATTTT.

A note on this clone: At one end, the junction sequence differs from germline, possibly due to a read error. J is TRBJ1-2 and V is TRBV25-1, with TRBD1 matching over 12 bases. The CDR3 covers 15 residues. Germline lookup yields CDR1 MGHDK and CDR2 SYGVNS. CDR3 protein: CASGEGTGGIYGYTF. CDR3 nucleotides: TGTGCCAGCGGTGAGGGGACAGGGGGCATCTATGGCTACACCTTC.

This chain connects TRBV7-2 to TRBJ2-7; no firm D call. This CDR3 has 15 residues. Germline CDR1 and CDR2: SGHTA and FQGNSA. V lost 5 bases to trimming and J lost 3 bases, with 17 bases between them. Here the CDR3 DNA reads TGTGCCAGCAGCACACCCTTGACTGAGAGCTACGAGCAGTACTTC. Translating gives CASSTPLTESYEQYF. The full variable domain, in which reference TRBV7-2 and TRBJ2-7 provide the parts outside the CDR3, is GAGVSQSPSNKVTEKGKDVELRCDPISGHTALYWYRQSLGQGLEFLIYFQGNSAPDKSGLPSDRFSAERTGGSVSTLTIQRTQQEDSAVYLCASSTPLTESYEQYFGPGTRLTVT.

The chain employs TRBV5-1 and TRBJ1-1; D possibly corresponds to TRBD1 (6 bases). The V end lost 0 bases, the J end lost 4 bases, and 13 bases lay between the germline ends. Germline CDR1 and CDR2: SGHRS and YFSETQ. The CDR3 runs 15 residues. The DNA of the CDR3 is TGCGCCAGCAGCTTGGGGGCTACAGGGACCACTGAAGCTTTCTTT. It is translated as CASSLGATGTTEAFF.

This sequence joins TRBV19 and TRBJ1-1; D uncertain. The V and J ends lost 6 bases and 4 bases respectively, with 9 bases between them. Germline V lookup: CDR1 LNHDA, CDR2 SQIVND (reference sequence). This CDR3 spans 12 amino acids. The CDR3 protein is CASREGVTEAFF. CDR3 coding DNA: TGTGCCAGTAGGGAGGGTGTCACTGAAGCTTTCTTT.

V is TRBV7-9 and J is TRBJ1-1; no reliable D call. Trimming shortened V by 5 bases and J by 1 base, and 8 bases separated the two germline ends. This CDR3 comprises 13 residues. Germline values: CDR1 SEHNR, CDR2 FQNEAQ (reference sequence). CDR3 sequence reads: CASSLGSNTEAFF. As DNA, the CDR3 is TGTGCCAGCAGCCTCGGGTCGAACACTGAAGCTTTCTTT.